This T cell receptor (beta chain) is drawn from a study of CD8 T cells in ankylosing spondylitis. There are a few counts of this clonotype. Its antigen is unidentified. Study results and limitations: Within ankylosing spondylitis blood, a TCR beta motif made up of seven to nine highly homologous variants appeared to be characteristic. Before this, some motif variants had been reported in reactive arthritis synovial fluid and blood. It was reported that disease-linked clones were significantly enriched in matched ankylosing spondylitis synovial fluid.

The TCR beta libraries were generated through quantitative 5'-RACE incorporating molecular barcodes. TCRdb reprocessed the 5' RACE reads via MiXCR and lists one record per CDR3 protein. The table lists roughly 300,000 distinct CDR3 sequences, 6.5% to 10% of them singletons, with 13% to 15% in the top ten. The sequenced sample was blood, either unsorted or a sorted T cell fraction (not recorded which). The clonotype originates from a male donor with ankylosing spondylitis.

CDR3 DNA: TGTGCCAGCTCACTGCTGGGACTAGCGGCATCGAACACCGGGGAGCTGTTTTTT. It codes for CASSLLGLAASNTGELFF. The chain links TRBV18 to TRBJ2-2, with 11 positions matching TRBD2. The germline V gene has CDR1 KGHSH and CDR2 LQKENI. The V gene end was trimmed by 4 bases and the J gene end by 0 bases; junction bases not matched to a gene: 7. There are 18 residues in the CDR3.